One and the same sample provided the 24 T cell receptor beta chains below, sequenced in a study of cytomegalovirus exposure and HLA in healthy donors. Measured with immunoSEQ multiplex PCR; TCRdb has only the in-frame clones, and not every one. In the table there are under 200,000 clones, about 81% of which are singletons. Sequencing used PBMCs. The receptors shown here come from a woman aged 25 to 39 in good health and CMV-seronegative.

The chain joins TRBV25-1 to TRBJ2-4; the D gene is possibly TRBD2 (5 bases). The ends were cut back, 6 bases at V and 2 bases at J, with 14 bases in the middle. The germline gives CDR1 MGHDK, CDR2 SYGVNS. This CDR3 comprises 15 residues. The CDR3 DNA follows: TGTGCCAGCAGCCACCTCCGGGGAACCAAAAACATTCAGTACTTC. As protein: CASSHLRGTKNIQYF.

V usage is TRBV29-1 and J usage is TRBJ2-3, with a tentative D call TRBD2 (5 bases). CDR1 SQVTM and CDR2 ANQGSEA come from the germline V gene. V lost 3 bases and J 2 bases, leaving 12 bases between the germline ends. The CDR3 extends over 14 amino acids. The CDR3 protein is CSVDLPAVTDTQYF. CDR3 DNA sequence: TGCAGCGTTGATCTCCCAGCGGTCACAGATACGCAGTATTTT.

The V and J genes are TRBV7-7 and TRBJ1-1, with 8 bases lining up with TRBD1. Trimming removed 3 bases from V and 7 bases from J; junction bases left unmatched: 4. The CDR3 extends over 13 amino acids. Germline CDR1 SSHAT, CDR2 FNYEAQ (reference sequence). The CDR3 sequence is CASSFDRGSEAFF. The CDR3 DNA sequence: TGTGCCAGCAGCTTTGACAGGGGAAGTGAAGCTTTCTTT.

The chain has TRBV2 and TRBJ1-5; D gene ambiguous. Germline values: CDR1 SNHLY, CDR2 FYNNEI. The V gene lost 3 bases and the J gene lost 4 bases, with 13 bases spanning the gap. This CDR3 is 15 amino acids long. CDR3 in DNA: TGTGCCAGCAGTGAGGAGGGTTTGGTTAATCAGCCCCAGCATTTT. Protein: CASSEEGLVNQPQHF.

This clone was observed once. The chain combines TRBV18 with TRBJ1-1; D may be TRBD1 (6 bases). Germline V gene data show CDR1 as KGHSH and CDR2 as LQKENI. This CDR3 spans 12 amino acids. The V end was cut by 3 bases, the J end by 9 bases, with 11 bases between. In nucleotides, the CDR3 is TGTGCCAGCTCACCTCAGGGGCATAAAGCTTTCTTT. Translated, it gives CASSPQGHKAFF.

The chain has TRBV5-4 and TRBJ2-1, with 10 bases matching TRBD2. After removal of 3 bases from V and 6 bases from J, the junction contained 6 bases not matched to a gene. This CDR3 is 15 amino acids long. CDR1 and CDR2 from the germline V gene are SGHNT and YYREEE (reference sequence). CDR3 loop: CASSSPGLATNEQFF. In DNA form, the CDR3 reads TGTGCCAGCAGCTCACCGGGACTAGCGACCAATGAGCAGTTCTTC.

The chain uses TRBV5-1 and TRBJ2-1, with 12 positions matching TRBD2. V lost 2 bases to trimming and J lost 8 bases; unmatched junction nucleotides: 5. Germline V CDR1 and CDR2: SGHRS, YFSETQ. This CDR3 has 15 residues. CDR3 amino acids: CASSLSSGRAYEQFF. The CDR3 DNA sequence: TGCGCCAGCAGCTTATCTAGCGGGAGGGCCTATGAGCAGTTCTTC.

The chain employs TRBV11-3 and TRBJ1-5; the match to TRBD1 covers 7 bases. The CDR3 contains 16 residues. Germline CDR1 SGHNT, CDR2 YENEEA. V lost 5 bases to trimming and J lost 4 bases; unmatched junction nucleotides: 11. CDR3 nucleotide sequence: TGTGCCAGCAGCGGCAGGGGGGCCCCCCGTAATCAGCCCCAGCATTTT. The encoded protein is CASSGRGAPRNQPQHF.

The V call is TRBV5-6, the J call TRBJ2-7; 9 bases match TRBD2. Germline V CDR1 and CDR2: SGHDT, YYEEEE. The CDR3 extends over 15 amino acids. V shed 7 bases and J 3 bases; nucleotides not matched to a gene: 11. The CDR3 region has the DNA TGTGCCAGCGCCCAAGAGGCTAGCGGGGTCTACGAGCAGTACTTC. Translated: CASAQEASGVYEQYF.

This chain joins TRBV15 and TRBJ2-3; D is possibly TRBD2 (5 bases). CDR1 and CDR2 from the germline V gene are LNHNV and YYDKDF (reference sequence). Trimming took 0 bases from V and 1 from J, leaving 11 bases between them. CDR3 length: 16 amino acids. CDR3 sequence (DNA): TGTGCCACCAGCAGAGATGGCGGGTTGGGCACAGATACGCAGTATTTT. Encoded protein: CATSRDGGLGTDTQYF.

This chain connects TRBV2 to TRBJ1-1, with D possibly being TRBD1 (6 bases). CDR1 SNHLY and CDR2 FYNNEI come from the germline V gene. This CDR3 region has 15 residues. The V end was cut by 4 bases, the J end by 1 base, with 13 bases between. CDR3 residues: CASSAYARGNTEAFF. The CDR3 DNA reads TGTGCCAGCAGTGCCTACGCCAGGGGGAACACTGAAGCTTTCTTT.

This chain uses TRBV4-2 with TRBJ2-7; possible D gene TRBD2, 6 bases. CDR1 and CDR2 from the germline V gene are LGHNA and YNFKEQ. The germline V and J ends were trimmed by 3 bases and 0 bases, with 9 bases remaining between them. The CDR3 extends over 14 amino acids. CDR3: CASSQTRSSYEQYF. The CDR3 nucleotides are TGTGCCAGCAGCCAGACTAGGAGCTCCTACGAGCAGTACTTC.

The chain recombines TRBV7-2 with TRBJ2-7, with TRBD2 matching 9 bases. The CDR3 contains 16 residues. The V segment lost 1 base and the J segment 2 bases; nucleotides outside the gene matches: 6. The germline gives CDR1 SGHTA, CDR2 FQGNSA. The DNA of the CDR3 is TGTGCCAGCAGCTTAGGGAGCGGGAGGTTACCCTACGAGCAGTACTTC. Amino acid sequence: CASSLGSGRLPYEQYF.

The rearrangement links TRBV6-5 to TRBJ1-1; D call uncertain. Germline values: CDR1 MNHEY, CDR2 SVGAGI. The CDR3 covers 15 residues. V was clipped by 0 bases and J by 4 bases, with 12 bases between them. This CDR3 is CASSYSSRSITEAFF. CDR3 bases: TGTGCCAGCAGTTACTCGTCCAGATCGATCACTGAAGCTTTCTTT.

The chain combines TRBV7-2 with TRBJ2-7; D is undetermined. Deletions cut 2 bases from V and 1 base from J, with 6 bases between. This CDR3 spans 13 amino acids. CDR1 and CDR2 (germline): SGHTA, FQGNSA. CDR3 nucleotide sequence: TGTGCCAGCAGCTTACAGGAATCCTACGAGCAGTACTTC. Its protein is CASSLQESYEQYF.

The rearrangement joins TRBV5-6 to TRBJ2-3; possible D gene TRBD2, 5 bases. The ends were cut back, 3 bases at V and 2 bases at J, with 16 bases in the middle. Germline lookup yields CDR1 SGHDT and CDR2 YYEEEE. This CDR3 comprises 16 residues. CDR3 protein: CASSSKGLRNTDTQYF. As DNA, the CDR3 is TGTGCCAGCAGCTCCAAAGGACTGAGAAACACAGATACGCAGTATTTT.

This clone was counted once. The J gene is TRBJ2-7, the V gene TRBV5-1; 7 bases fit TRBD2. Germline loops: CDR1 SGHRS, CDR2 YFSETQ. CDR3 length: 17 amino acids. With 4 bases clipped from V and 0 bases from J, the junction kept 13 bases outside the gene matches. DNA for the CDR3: TGCGCCAGCAGCCGACGGTCCGGAGCGGGGAGCTCCTACGAGCAGTACTTC. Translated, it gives CASSRRSGAGSSYEQYF.

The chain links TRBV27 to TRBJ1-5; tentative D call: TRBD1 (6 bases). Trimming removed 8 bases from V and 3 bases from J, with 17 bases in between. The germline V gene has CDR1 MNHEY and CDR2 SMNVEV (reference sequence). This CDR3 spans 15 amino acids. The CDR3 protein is CASGTSGNLNQPQHF. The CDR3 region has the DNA TGTGCCAGCGGGACATCAGGGAATCTCAATCAGCCCCAGCATTTT.

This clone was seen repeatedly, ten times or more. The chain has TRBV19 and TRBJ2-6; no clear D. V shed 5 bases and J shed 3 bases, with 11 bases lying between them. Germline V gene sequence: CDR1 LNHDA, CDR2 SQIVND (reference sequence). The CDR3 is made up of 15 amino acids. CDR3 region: CASSPYEDGANVLTF. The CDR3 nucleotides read TGTGCCAGTAGTCCTTACGAGGATGGGGCCAACGTCCTGACTTTC. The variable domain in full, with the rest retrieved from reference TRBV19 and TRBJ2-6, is DGGITQSPKYLFRKEGQNVTLSCEQNLNHDAMYWYRQDPGQGLRLIYYSQIVNDFQKGDIAEGYSVSREKKESFPLTVTSAQKNPTAFYLCASSPYEDGANVLTFGAGSRLTVL.

Written as DNA, the CDR3 is TGTGCCAGCAGGACGCAGGGGGAGGCTGATGGCTACACCTTC. Translation gives CASRTQGEADGYTF. The rearrangement uses TRBV6-1 and TRBJ1-2; 7 nucleotides agree with TRBD1. After removal of 6 bases from V and 6 bases from J, the junction contained 10 bases not matched to a gene. The length of the CDR3 is 14 residues. Germline V gene sequence: CDR1 MNHNS, CDR2 SASEGT.

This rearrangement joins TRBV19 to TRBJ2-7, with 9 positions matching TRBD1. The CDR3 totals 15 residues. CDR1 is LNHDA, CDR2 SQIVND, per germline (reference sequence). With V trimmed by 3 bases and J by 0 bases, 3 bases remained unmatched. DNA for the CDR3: TGTGCCAGTAGTATGGGACAGGGTCTCTCCTACGAGCAGTACTTC. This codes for CASSMGQGLSYEQYF.

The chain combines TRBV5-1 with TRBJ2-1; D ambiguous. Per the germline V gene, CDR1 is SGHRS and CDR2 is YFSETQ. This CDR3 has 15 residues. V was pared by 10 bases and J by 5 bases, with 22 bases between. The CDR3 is CAAAAVPGLNNEQFF. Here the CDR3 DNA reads TGCGCCGCCGCTGCGGTCCCTGGGTTGAACAATGAGCAGTTCTTC.

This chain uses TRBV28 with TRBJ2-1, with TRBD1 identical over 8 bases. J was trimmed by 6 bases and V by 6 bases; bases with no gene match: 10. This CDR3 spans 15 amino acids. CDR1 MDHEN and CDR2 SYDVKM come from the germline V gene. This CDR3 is CASSPDRVGGNEQFF. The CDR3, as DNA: TGTGCCAGCAGCCCGGACAGGGTCGGGGGCAATGAGCAGTTCTTC.

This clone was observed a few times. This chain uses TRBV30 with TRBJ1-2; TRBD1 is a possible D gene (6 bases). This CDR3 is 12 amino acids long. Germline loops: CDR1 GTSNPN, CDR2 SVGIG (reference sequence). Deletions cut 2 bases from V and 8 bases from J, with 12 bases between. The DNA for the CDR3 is TGTGCCTGGAGTATCCACAGGGACGGCTACACCTTC. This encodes CAWSIHRDGYTF.